This T cell receptor beta chain is from a study of long-term antiretroviral therapy in people with HIV. immunoSEQ v3.0 was run at survey level. TCRdb's copy holds only in-frame clones and misses some; the assay was immunoSEQ multiplex PCR. Among tens of thousands of clones listed, approximately 91% were seen once. The material was unsorted PBMCs, obtained about 5 years before starting antiretroviral therapy. The TCR sequence derives from a man aged 50 to 59 with HIV.

CDR3 region: CAGAGRTDTQYF. The CDR3 bases are TGTGCTGGGGCGGGCAGAACAGATACGCAGTATTTT. The chain has TRBV7-9 and TRBJ2-3; D is perhaps TRBD1 or TRBD2 (5 bases each). The CDR3 has 12 residues. Per germline, CDR1 SEHNR and CDR2 FQNEAQ (reference sequence).